This T cell receptor (beta chain) was found in a study of shared clonotypes between healthy human individuals. Only one count was recorded for this clone. The CDR3 runs to 15 residues. Trimming stripped 5 bases from V and 1 base from J, with 11 bases between. Per the germline V gene, CDR1 is SGHAT and CDR2 is FQNNGV. Assay used: immunoSEQ multiplex PCR; TCRdb lists only in-frame clones, some missing. Of 500,000 to 550,000 clones detected, about 96% appear once; the ten largest clones hold 0.05% to 0.08%. This rearrangement joins TRBV11-2 to TRBJ2-2; D unresolved. The sequenced material came from naive CD4+ T cells sorted from blood. Subset here: CD45RA+ positively selected. This clonotype was sampled from a woman aged 25 to 39 in good health. In nucleotides, the CDR3 is TGTGCCAGCAGCCTAATAAGTTTGAACACCGGGGAGCTGTTTTTT. Amino acids: CASSLISLNTGELFF.